Listed here are 22 T cell receptor beta chains from one sample, sequenced in a study of T cell responses to AZD1222 COVID-19 vaccine. Measured with immunoSEQ multiplex PCR; TCRdb has only the in-frame clones, and not every one. The sample gives roughly 190,000 clones, roughly 91% of which show up once; roughly 0.99% is in the top ten. Sample: peripheral blood, taken on day 0 of AZD1222 vaccination. The source is an adult in good health.

The chain is built from TRBV9 and TRBJ1-4; 10 nucleotides match TRBD1. The CDR3 has 15 amino acids. The V gene's germline CDR1 is SGDLS and CDR2 YYNGEE. The V gene end was trimmed by 4 bases and the J gene end by 5 bases; junction bases not matched to a gene: 5. CDR3 coding DNA: TGTGCCAGCAGCTTGGGGACAGGGGCAAATGAAAAACTGTTTTTT. Amino acids: CASSLGTGANEKLFF.

V is TRBV7-9 and J is TRBJ2-5; 12 nucleotides align to TRBD1. This CDR3 is built from 22 residues. CDR1 SEHNR and CDR2 FQNEAQ come from the germline V gene (reference sequence). V lost 5 bases to trimming and J lost 2 bases; unmatched junction nucleotides: 24. CDR3 bases: TGTGCCAGCAGCACCAGGGGGCTCACCGGGACAGGGGGCTTTTGGTTTCAAGAGACCCAGTACTTC. It codes for CASSTRGLTGTGGFWFQETQYF. The complete variable domain, with remaining parts taken from reference TRBV7-9 and TRBJ2-5, reads DTGVSQNPRHKITKRGQNVTFRCDPISEHNRLYWYRQTLGQGPEFLTYFQNEAQLEKSRLLSDRFSAERPKGSFSTLEIQRTEQGDSAMYLCASSTRGLTGTGGFWFQETQYFGPGTRLLVL.

This sequence joins TRBV7-9 and TRBJ1-1; D uncertain. Germline V CDR1 and CDR2: SEHNR, FQNEAQ (reference sequence). The CDR3 runs 14 residues. Trimming shortened V by 5 bases and J by 0 bases, and 10 bases separated the two germline ends. The CDR3: CASSPNTMNTEAFF. CDR3 bases: TGTGCCAGCAGCCCTAATACTATGAACACTGAAGCTTTCTTT.

The gene calls are TRBV28 and TRBJ1-4; 7 positions agree with TRBD1. The CDR3 consists of 16 residues. With V trimmed by 3 bases and J by 4 bases, 8 bases remained unmatched. CDR1 is MDHEN and CDR2 is SYDVKM in the germline V gene. CDR3 sequence: CASSLPGQGGNEKLFF. CDR3 DNA sequence: TGTGCCAGCAGTTTGCCTGGGCAGGGGGGTAATGAAAAACTGTTTTTT.

The J gene is TRBJ1-1, the V gene TRBV28; possible D gene TRBD1, 5 bases. Germline CDR1 is MDHEN and CDR2 is SYDVKM. The CDR3 totals 15 residues. The V gene lost 4 bases and the J gene lost 3 bases, with 15 bases spanning the gap. The CDR3 reads CASSSPGRGDTEAFF. DNA for the CDR3: TGTGCCAGCAGTTCCCCCGGGCGGGGGGACACTGAAGCTTTCTTT.

The V gene is TRBV5-5, the J gene TRBJ1-3; possibly TRBD1 for D (5 bases). Trimming stripped 7 bases from V and 5 bases from J, with 13 bases between. Germline CDR1 SGHKS, CDR2 YYEKEE (reference sequence). The CDR3 is 13 amino acids. The CDR3: CASSMTERNTIYF. In DNA form, the CDR3 reads TGTGCCAGCTCCATGACAGAAAGAAACACCATATATTTT.

V is TRBV27 and J is TRBJ1-2, with TRBD1 as a possible D gene (5 bases). Trimming pared 6 bases from V and 4 bases from J, leaving 9 bases between. The germline CDR1 and CDR2 sequences are MNHEY and SMNVEV (reference sequence). The CDR3 length is 12 residues. The CDR3 bases are TGTGCCAGCAGCAACGGGGGCTATGGCTACACCTTC. It yields the protein CASSNGGYGYTF.

The genes are TRBV4-3 and TRBJ1-1; unclear D gene. V was clipped by 0 bases and J by 2 bases, with 7 bases between them. The CDR3 sequence is 14 residues long. Germline V gene data show CDR1 as LGHNA and CDR2 as YSLEER. The CDR3, as DNA: TGCGCCAGCAGCCAAGATCTGGCTAACACTGAAGCTTTCTTT. Translated: CASSQDLANTEAFF.

The chain carries TRBV7-2 and TRBJ2-1; D unclear. Germline-derived CDR1 and CDR2 are SGHTA and FQGNSA. Trimming removed 1 base from V and 4 bases from J, with 5 bases in between. There are 13 residues in the CDR3. CDR3 DNA sequence: TGTGCCAGCAGCTTAGGGCATTACAATGAGCAGTTCTTC. This gives the protein CASSLGHYNEQFF.

The V gene is TRBV5-1, the J gene TRBJ2-7; D not certain. V dropped 4 bases and J dropped 5 bases, with 16 bases sitting between them. The CDR3 is 14 residues long. Per the germline V gene, CDR1 is SGHRS and CDR2 is YFSETQ. CDR3 in DNA: TGCGCCAGCAGCCCCCAAGGCGTGACCCACGAGCAGTACTTC. Protein product: CASSPQGVTHEQYF.

The genes are TRBV5-6 and TRBJ2-2; 11 bases are a match to TRBD1. Losses at the gene ends were 4 bases for V and 7 bases for J; bases not matched to a gene: 6. This CDR3 contains 15 residues. CDR1 and CDR2 (germline): SGHDT, YYEEEE. For the CDR3, the DNA is TGTGCCAGCAGCCAGGACAGGGGGCTTGTCGGGGAGCTGTTTTTT. It encodes CASSQDRGLVGELFF.

This clone was seen more than once but under ten times. The chain uses TRBV11-3 and TRBJ1-1; 7 nucleotides match TRBD1. V lost 6 bases and J lost 3; bases outside the gene matches: 7. The CDR3 has 14 amino acids. Germline CDR1 and CDR2: SGHNT and YENEEA. CDR3 sequence: CASSFRGSDTEAFF. In DNA, the CDR3 is TGTGCCAGCAGTTTCAGGGGGTCGGACACTGAAGCTTTCTTT.

V gene TRBV6-5 combines with J gene TRBJ1-2; D not resolved. CDR3 size: 13 residues. V was cut by 0 bases and J by 4 bases, with 6 bases left in between. The germline CDR1 and CDR2 sequences are MNHEY and SVGAGI. CDR3 nucleotide sequence: TGTGCCAGCAGTTACTCTCCAATCTATGGCTACACCTTC. Translated: CASSYSPIYGYTF.

This chain uses TRBV20-1 with TRBJ1-2; tentatively, D is TRBD1 (5 bases). Looked up from germline, CDR1 is DFQATT and CDR2 is SNEGSKA (reference sequence). The V end was cut by 2 bases, the J end by 8 bases, with 9 bases between. This CDR3 comprises 11 residues. CDR3 sequence reads: CSARQGGGYTF. For the CDR3, the DNA is TGCAGTGCTAGACAGGGTGGGGGCTACACCTTC.

The J gene is TRBJ2-2, the V gene TRBV5-5; no clear D gene. Trimming removed 0 bases from V and 7 bases from J, with 7 bases in between. In germline, CDR1 is SGHKS, CDR2 YYEKEE (reference sequence). The CDR3 loop spans 13 amino acids. DNA of the CDR3: TGTGCCAGCAGCTTGGTAACTTTCGGGGAGCTGTTTTTT. Residues: CASSLVTFGELFF.

This chain joins TRBV12-2 and TRBJ1-6; no DNA check was done on the table's D call, TRBD1. TRBV12-2 corresponds to a pseudogene. The CDR3 loop spans 17 amino acids. CDR3 sequence: CASRTQGASSYNSPLHF. In DNA, the CDR3 is TGTGCAAGTCGCACGCAGGGGGCGAGCTCCTATAATTCACCCCTCCACTTT.

V and J are TRBV20-1 and TRBJ1-1; a weak D match, TRBD1 (6 bases). The CDR3 length is 12 residues. V lost 3 bases to trimming and J lost 7 bases, with 12 bases between them. The germline gives CDR1 DFQATT, CDR2 SNEGSKA (reference sequence). The CDR3 sequence: CSASRTVLEAFF. As DNA, the CDR3 is TGCAGTGCTAGTAGGACAGTCCTTGAAGCTTTCTTT.

In this sample, this clone turned up a few times. V gene TRBV7-2 combines with J gene TRBJ2-1, with 8 bases identical to TRBD2. This CDR3 is built from 16 residues. Looked up from germline, CDR1 is SGHTA and CDR2 is FQGNSA. V lost 0 bases to trimming and J lost 10 bases; unmatched junction nucleotides: 11. The chain's CDR3 is CASSLAPGLALGEQFF. The CDR3 nucleotides are TGTGCCAGCAGCTTAGCCCCCGGACTAGCACTGGGCGAGCAGTTCTTC.

The chain couples TRBV5-1 to TRBJ2-7, with 8 nucleotides matching TRBD1. Germline lookup yields CDR1 SGHRS and CDR2 YFSETQ. V was pared by 2 bases and J by 3 bases, with 13 bases of the junction left unmatched. The CDR3 length is 17 residues. In DNA, the CDR3 is TGCGCCAGCAGCTTCTACCCTCCGGACAGGGAAAGCTACGAGCAGTACTTC. Its protein product is CASSFYPPDRESYEQYF.

This clone was counted a few times. V and J are TRBV19 and TRBJ1-5; no definite D call. Trimming stripped 4 bases from V and 3 bases from J, with 10 bases between. Per the germline V gene, CDR1 is LNHDA and CDR2 is SQIVND (reference sequence). The CDR3 contains 14 residues. CDR3: CASSTTRPNQPQHF. The DNA for the CDR3 is TGTGCCAGTAGTACCACAAGACCCAATCAGCCCCAGCATTTT.

A word on this clone: Other DNA sequences within the sample encode an identical CDR3. This rearrangement joins TRBV27 to TRBJ2-6, with a possible D match to TRBD1 (6 bases). The CDR3 is made up of 16 amino acids. Trimming took off 6 bases at V and 0 bases at J, with 12 bases between the two ends. The germline gives CDR1 MNHEY, CDR2 SMNVEV (reference sequence). In nucleotides, the CDR3 is TGTGCCAGCAGGCAAACAGGGCCCTCTGGGGCCAACGTCCTGACTTTC. Translating it yields CASRQTGPSGANVLTF.

The genes are TRBV10-2 and TRBJ1-5, with D hard to call. The germline V gene encodes CDR1 WSHSY and CDR2 SAAADI. This CDR3 comprises 12 residues. V was shortened by 3 bases and J by 0 bases, with 0 bases between the two germline ends. The CDR3 DNA reads as TGCGCCAGCAGTGATAGCAATCAGCCCCAGCATTTT. As protein: CASSDSNQPQHF.